A selection of T cell receptor beta chains follows, all from one sample in a study of shared clonotypes between healthy human individuals. TCRdb keeps only in-frame clones here, not all; method: immunoSEQ multiplex PCR. The sample has more than 2 million clones, approximately 94% seen once; the top ten hold about 1.1%. The sample was naive CD8+ T cells sorted from blood. These receptor sequences come from a man younger than 35 in good health. Each CDR3 is given with its conserved first and last residue. D genes are given only for firm matches. The size entry is marked missing in some rows and otherwise reads once, few, many or a size class.

>TRBV4-2|-|-|TRBJ2-7
TGTGCCAGCAGCCAAGAGTGGGGCTCCTACGAGCAGTACTTC
CASSQEWGSYEQYF
>TRBV27|TRBD1|once|TRBJ2-7
TGTGCCAGCAGTATCTCGGACAGGGGGGCGTACGAGCAGTACTTC
CASSISDRGAYEQYF
>TRBV11-2|-|-|TRBJ2-7
TGTGCCAGCAGCTTAGTGGGACAAACCTACGAGCAGTACTTC
CASSLVGQTYEQYF
>TRBV4-2|-|-|TRBJ2-7
TGTGCCAGCAGCCAAGCTAGCCACGAGCAGTACTTC
CASSQASHEQYF
>TRBV5-1|TRBD2|-|TRBJ2-1
TGCGCCAGTAGAATACTAGCGGGGGCCAACAATGAGCAGTTCTTC
CASRILAGANNEQFF
>TRBV23-1|TRBD2|-|TRBJ2-7
TGCGCCAACCCCATGCTACAGACTAGCAACTTCTCCTACGAGCAGTACTTC
CANPMLQTSNFSYEQYF
>TRBV13|TRBD2|-|TRBJ2-7
TGTGCCAGCAGCTTAGAAGGGAAAGGACTAGCTTATTCCTACGAGCAGTACTTC
CASSLEGKGLAYSYEQYF
>TRBV2|TRBD1|-|TRBJ2-7
TGTGCCAGCAGTGAAGTTTGGACAGGATCCTACGAGCAGTACTTC
CASSEVWTGSYEQYF
>TRBV11-1|TRBD1|-|TRBJ1-2
TGTGCCAGCAGCTCCCCACTGACAGGGCCAAACTATGGCTACACCTTC
CASSSPLTGPNYGYTF
>TRBV5-1|-|-|TRBJ2-3
TGCGCCAGCAGCTTGGAACCCCCAGATACGCAGTATTTT
CASSLEPPDTQYF
>TRBV7-9|-|-|TRBJ1-1
TGTGCCAGCAGCTTCGGGTTGGGGAACACTGAAGCTTTCTTT
CASSFGLGNTEAFF
>TRBV28|-|-|TRBJ2-2
TGTGCCAGCAGTAGGTACAGGGAGGAGGGGGAGCTGTTTTTT
CASSRYREEGELFF
>TRBV4-3|TRBD1|-|TRBJ2-5
TGCGCCAGCAGCCAAGATCTTGGGACAGAAGCCCAAGAGACCCAGTACTTC
CASSQDLGTEAQETQYF
>TRBV9|-|-|TRBJ2-3
TGTGCCAGCAGCGTAGCTTCCGGGCGCACAGATACGCAGTATTTT
CASSVASGRTDTQYF
>TRBV27|TRBD1|-|TRBJ2-2
TGTGCCAGCAGTTTGACAGGGGATTTCACCGGGGAGCTGTTTTTT
CASSLTGDFTGELFF
>TRBV11-2|-|-|TRBJ2-7
TGTGCCAGCAGCTCCACCGGGGCCGAGCAGTACTTC
CASSSTGAEQYF
>TRBV5-6|TRBD1|once|TRBJ2-1
TGTGCCAGCAGCATACCGGGACAGGTGTACAATGAGCAGTTCTTC
CASSIPGQVYNEQFF
>TRBV4-1|-|-|TRBJ2-6
TGCGCCAGTTCAGGAGCCAGCAGCGACGGGGCCAACGTCCTGACTTTC
CASSGASSDGANVLTF
>TRBV6-6|-|-|TRBJ2-7
TGTGCCAGCAGTTACTCCGACGAGTCCTACGAGCAGTACTTC
CASSYSDESYEQYF
>TRBV6-5|-|-|TRBJ1-5
TGTGCCAGCAGGATGGGTTGGGGGGATCAGCCCCAGCATTTT
CASRMGWGDQPQHF
>TRBV2|-|-|TRBJ2-1
TGTGCCAGCAGACCCGTGACCGGGGCCTCTAACAATGAGCAGTTCTTC
CASRPVTGASNNEQFF
>TRBV7-8|-|-|TRBJ1-5
TGTGCCAGCAGCCCGAACCTATATCAGCCCCAGCATTTT
CASSPNLYQPQHF
>TRBV5-6|TRBD2|-|TRBJ2-7
TGTGCCAGCAGCCCTGGAGCTAGCGGGGTCTGGGAGCAGTACTTC
CASSPGASGVWEQYF
>TRBV5-6|TRBD1|-|TRBJ2-7
TGTGCCAGCAGCTTGGGGGGACAGGGAGGTTCCTACGAGCAGTACTTC
CASSLGGQGGSYEQYF
>TRBV4-1|-|-|TRBJ1-4
TGCGCCAGCAGCCAAGGAGAGACAGCTAATGAAAAACTGTTTTTT
CASSQGETANEKLFF
>TRBV30|-|-|TRBJ1-5
TGTGCCTGGAGTGTACCCAGGCTAAATCAGCCCCAGCATTTT
CAWSVPRLNQPQHF
>TRBV6-6|-|once|TRBJ2-1
TGTGCCAGCAGTGGGTCGGACTACTCCTACAATGAGCAGTTCTTC
CASSGSDYSYNEQFF
>TRBV27|TRBD1|-|TRBJ1-2
TGTGCCAGCAGTTTCTCGATGGGGGACAGGAACTATGGCTACACCTTC
CASSFSMGDRNYGYTF
>TRBV4-2|TRBD1|-|TRBJ2-7
TGTGCCAGCAGCCATGGGACAGCCTCCTCCTACGAGCAGTACTTC
CASSHGTASSYEQYF
>TRBV11-2|TRBD1|-|TRBJ2-1
TGTGCCAGTAAAGACAGGGTAACCTACAATGAGCAGTTCTTC
CASKDRVTYNEQFF
>TRBV19|-|-|TRBJ2-5
TGTGCCAGTAGTATCCGGGACACGCAAGAGACCCAGTACTTC
CASSIRDTQETQYF
>TRBV11-2|-|-|TRBJ1-1
TGTGCCAGCAGCCAGAGCGGGGAAATGAACACTGAAGCTTTCTTT
CASSQSGEMNTEAFF
>TRBV11-2|TRBD1|-|TRBJ1-1
TGTGCCAGCAGCTTAGAGGGGACAGGGGAGGGCCTGGCCACTGAAGCTTTCTTT
CASSLEGTGEGLATEAFF
>TRBV7-9|TRBD1|-|TRBJ2-7
TGTGCCAGCGAAGGAGGGGGGACAGGGGTATCTCCCTCCTTCTACGAGCAGTACTTC
CASEGGGTGVSPSFYEQYF
>TRBV6-1|-|-|TRBJ2-7
TGTGCCAGCAGTGAAGGGTGGGGTACACCCTACGAGCAGTACTTC
CASSEGWGTPYEQYF
>TRBV5-1|-|-|TRBJ2-7
TGCGCCAGCACGGGGACCTCCTACGAGCAGTACTTC
CASTGTSYEQYF
>TRBV5-6|-|-|TRBJ2-7
TGTGCCAGCAGCTTTAGTAGGGCGGGGAGCTCCTACGAGCAGTACTTC
CASSFSRAGSSYEQYF
>TRBV30|-|-|TRBJ2-2
TGTGCCTGGAGTGTACAGGCTCGGAACACCGGGGAGCTGTTTTTT
CAWSVQARNTGELFF
>TRBV7-9|-|-|TRBJ2-7
TGTGCCAGCAACAAGGGGGGACGAGCCTCCTACGAGCAGTACTTC
CASNKGGRASYEQYF
>TRBV19|-|-|TRBJ2-1
TGTGCCAGTAGTATATTTTCGCCGGGCAATGAGCAGTTCTTC
CASSIFSPGNEQFF
>TRBV10-3|-|-|TRBJ2-3
TGTGCCATCAGGGCTCAAGGAGACACAGATACGCAGTATTTT
CAIRAQGDTDTQYF
>TRBV4-3|TRBD2|-|TRBJ2-1
TGCGCCAGCAGCCAAGGAGGCAGGGGTAGCGGGAGGGGGAACAATGAGCAGTTCTTC
CASSQGGRGSGRGNNEQFF
>TRBV7-9|-|few|TRBJ1-3
TGTGCCAGCAGCCTCTCTGGAAACACCATATATTTT
CASSLSGNTIYF
>TRBV10-3|TRBD2|-|TRBJ2-5
TGTGCCATCAGTGCGGAGCGGGAGTGGTGGGAGACCCAGTACTTC
CAISAEREWWETQYF
>TRBV6-6|TRBD1|-|TRBJ1-1
TGTGCCAGCAGTTACCCCCTGACAGGGCAAGCTTTCTTT
CASSYPLTGQAFF
>TRBV10-3|TRBD1|-|TRBJ2-7
TGTGCCATCTTGAAAGGACAGGGGGCCTACGAGCAGTACTTC
CAILKGQGAYEQYF
>TRBV27|TRBD1|-|TRBJ1-2
TGTGCCAGCAGTGATAAAAAGTCCGGGACAGGAAACTATGGCTACACCTTC
CASSDKKSGTGNYGYTF
>TRBV25-1|TRBD1|-|TRBJ1-4
TGTGCCAGCAGCAGACAGGGGGAAGGTACTAATGAAAAACTGTTTTTT
CASSRQGEGTNEKLFF